This T cell receptor (beta chain) is from a study of blood T cell repertoires in COVID-19. Overall study: Sample material is recorded as cDNA or gDNA derived from T cells, B-cell-depleted T cells, or PBMCs.

In the authors' workflow: Researchers report that nucleated cell counts were estimated from reference gene primer amplification. The assay was immunoSEQ multiplex PCR, and TCRdb's table has in-frame clones only and misses some. The D gene and trimming were derived from the DNA, and the V and J assignments and clone size from that table. The sample records more than 50,000 clones, less than 90% being singletons. Germline-derived CDR1 and CDR2 are SGHAT and FQNNGV. V gave up 11 bases and J gave up 1 base, with 15 bases separating them. This CDR3 is 13 amino acids long. This chain uses TRBV11-2 with TRBJ2-7; the D gene is possibly TRBD2 (6 bases). The TCR originated in a woman aged 60-70 years with acute or convalescent COVID-19. The specimen was peripheral blood. The CDR3 loop is CAGSGTDSYEQYF. CDR3 sequence (DNA): TGTGCCGGGTCGGGGACTGATTCCTACGAGCAGTACTTC. Combining the CDR3 with reference TRBV11-2 and TRBJ2-7 gives the whole variable domain EAGVAQSPRYKIIEKRQSVAFWCNPISGHATLYWYQQILGQGPKLLIQFQNNGVVDDSQLPKDRFSAERLKGVDSTLKIQPAKLEDSAVYLCAGSGTDSYEQYFGPGTRLTVT.